The subject of this entry is one T cell receptor beta chain. This record belongs to a study of tumor-infiltrating lymphocytes in localized non-small cell lung cancer. Study-level background: Several tumor histologies, both smoking statuses, and some post-neoadjuvant chemotherapy samples were included.

Libraries were prepared by immunoSEQ multiplex PCR; TCRdb keeps only in-frame clonotypes and omits some of them. The table includes some 11,000 clones, 60% to 85% detected once. CDR1 is MNHEY and CDR2 is SVGAGI in the germline V gene. CDR3 length equals 12 residues. V shed 7 bases and J shed 4 bases, with 10 bases lying between them. The clonotype originates from a human donor with non-small cell lung cancer. The specimen was uninvolved lung tissue not adjacent to the tumor. The chain is built from TRBV6-5 and TRBJ1-2; D call uncertain. The chain's CDR3 is CASKDQVYGYTF. As DNA, the CDR3 is TGTGCCAGCAAAGATCAGGTCTATGGCTACACCTTC.